These 17 T cell receptor beta chains were all obtained from the same sample, sequenced in a study of PD-1 blockade in mismatch repair-deficient tumors. Sample time point: roughly 10-day in vitro stimulation with candidate neoantigen peptide 7. The method was immunoSEQ multiplex PCR; TCRdb's version includes in-frame clones alone and lacks a portion of them. The sample lists several thousand clones, around nine tenths seen once, with over 9.5% in the top ten. What these receptors recognize is not known. This specimen was cells cultured in vitro, taken from a patient treated with pembrolizumab. All receptors come from an adult with mismatch repair-deficient cancer.

This chain joins TRBV6-4 and TRBJ2-1, with 9 bases identical to TRBD2. The CDR3 loop spans 15 amino acids. Trimming cost V 4 bases and J 5 bases; bases outside gene matches: 6. The germline gives CDR1 MRHNA, CDR2 SNTAGT. As DNA, the CDR3 is TGTGCCAGCAGTGCGGCGGGAGGGCCCAACAATGAGCAGTTCTTC. The encoded protein is CASSAAGGPNNEQFF.

The CDR3 DNA follows: TGTGCCAGCAGTGAAGCGGGTAGCGGGAGAAATGAGCAGTTCTTC. Translated, it gives CASSEAGSGRNEQFF. This chain connects TRBV6-1 to TRBJ2-1, with 9 bases fitting TRBD2. The germline V gene has CDR1 MNHNS and CDR2 SASEGT. The CDR3 is made up of 15 amino acids. V dropped 0 bases and J dropped 7; count of bases not matched to a gene: 4.

This sequence joins TRBV11-2 and TRBJ2-7; the match to TRBD1 covers 8 bases. The trim removed 3 bases at V and 0 bases at J, leaving 7 bases unmatched. In germline, CDR1 is SGHAT, CDR2 FQNNGV. The CDR3 has 16 residues. In DNA, the CDR3 is TGTGCCAGCAGCTTCGGGACAGGTCGGGCCTCCTACGAGCAGTACTTC. Its protein product is CASSFGTGRASYEQYF.

This clone is large in the sample. The rearrangement links TRBV28 to TRBJ1-6; tentative D call: TRBD1 (5 bases). CDR1 and CDR2 from the germline V gene are MDHEN and SYDVKM. The CDR3 sequence is 15 residues long. The ends were cut back, 3 bases at V and 8 bases at J, with 14 bases in the middle. CDR3 sequence: CASSFHEGRYSPLHF. CDR3 bases: TGTGCCAGCAGTTTTCACGAGGGACGTTATTCACCCCTCCACTTT.

The V gene is TRBV15, the J gene TRBJ2-1; D is unclear. This CDR3 comprises 15 residues. V was clipped by 0 bases and J by 4 bases, with 10 bases between them. The V gene's germline CDR1 is LNHNV and CDR2 YYDKDF (reference sequence). The CDR3: CATSRDRASYNEQFF. The CDR3 nucleotides read TGTGCCACCAGCAGAGACCGAGCCTCTTACAATGAGCAGTTCTTC.

V and J are TRBV28 and TRBJ2-7; unclear D gene. The CDR3 contains 13 residues. Germline CDR1 is MDHEN and CDR2 is SYDVKM. Trimming cost V 3 bases and J 4 bases, with 10 bases left between them. CDR3 DNA sequence: TGTGCCAGCAGTTTCCGGTCAGTGTACGAGCAGTACTTC. Translated: CASSFRSVYEQYF.

The chain couples TRBV7-9 to TRBJ2-7, with 7 bases lining up with TRBD1. Germline values: CDR1 SEHNR, CDR2 FQNEAQ (reference sequence). J lost 3 bases, V lost 3 bases, and 5 bases had no gene match. The CDR3 length is 14 residues. The CDR3 sequence: CASSLGQLYYEQYF. The DNA of the CDR3 is TGTGCCAGCAGCTTGGGACAGCTTTACTACGAGCAGTACTTC.

The rearrangement links TRBV7-3 to TRBJ2-7; D not resolved. The ends were cut back, 5 bases at V and 5 bases at J, with 16 bases in the middle. The CDR3 totals 14 residues. Germline V gene data show CDR1 as SGHTA and CDR2 as FQGTGA. CDR3: CASSPRAGSNEQYF. The CDR3 DNA follows: TGTGCCAGCAGCCCCCGCGCAGGCTCAAACGAGCAGTACTTC.

This chain joins TRBV6-1 and TRBJ2-1; perhaps TRBD1 as D (6 bases). The CDR3 length is 14 residues. CDR1 and CDR2 (germline): MNHNS, SASEGT. Trimming left V 7 bases short and J 4 bases short, with 14 bases between. CDR3 in DNA: TGTGCCAGCAAAGACAGGATAGGGTACAATGAGCAGTTCTTC. This codes for CASKDRIGYNEQFF.

The chain couples TRBV6-5 to TRBJ2-1; no reliable D call. The V end was cut by 4 bases, the J end by 7 bases, with 20 bases between. Germline V gene lookup returns CDR1 MNHEY and CDR2 SVGAGI. The CDR3 runs to 16 residues. CDR3 bases: TGTGCCAGCAGTTTTTCCACGGCCCACCCGGCGAATGAGCAGTTCTTC. This translates into CASSFSTAHPANEQFF.

The rearrangement uses TRBV27 and TRBJ2-2; unclear D gene. In germline, CDR1 is MNHEY, CDR2 SMNVEV (reference sequence). There are 13 residues in the CDR3. Trimming stripped 2 bases from V and 3 bases from J, with 4 bases between. CDR3 in amino acids: CASSLGYTGELFF. Here the CDR3 DNA reads TGTGCCAGCAGTTTAGGGTACACCGGGGAGCTGTTTTTT.

This chain connects TRBV18 to TRBJ1-5; D not certain. Trimming cost V 3 bases and J 5 bases, with 11 bases left between them. This CDR3 has 14 residues. Germline lookup yields CDR1 KGHSH and CDR2 LQKENI. CDR3 nucleotide sequence: TGTGCCAGCTCACCGGTCGGTTTTGATCAGCCCCAGCATTTT. Protein product: CASSPVGFDQPQHF. Full variable domain (outside the CDR3, taken from reference TRBV18 and TRBJ1-5): NAGVMQNPRHLVRRRGQEARLRCSPMKGHSHVYWYRQLPEEGLKFMVYLQKENIIDESGMPKERFSAEFPKEGPSILRIQQVVRGDSAAYFCASSPVGFDQPQHFGDGTRLSIL.

In its sample, this clone was seen once. This chain connects TRBV5-6 to TRBJ2-1; a weak D match, TRBD2 (5 bases). The CDR3 totals 12 residues. Germline V lookup: CDR1 SGHDT, CDR2 YYEEEE. Between the trimmed V and J ends, which lost 0 bases and 9 bases, there was a span of 7 bases. CDR3 in DNA: TGTGCCAGCAGCTTGGCGGCGGGTGAGCAGTTCTTC. It translates to CASSLAAGEQFF. Using reference TRBV5-6 and TRBJ2-1 for the parts outside the CDR3, the full variable domain is DAGVTQSPTHLIKTRGQQVTLRCSPKSGHDTVSWYQQALGQGPQFIFQYYEEEERQRGNFPDRFSGHQFPNYSSELNVNALLLGDSALYLCASSLAAGEQFFGPGTRLTVL.

The CDR3 DNA reads as TGTGCCAGCTCCATATCCGGGACAGGGATCTACTTTTACGAGCAGTACTTC. Amino acids: CASSISGTGIYFYEQYF. This sequence joins TRBV27 and TRBJ2-7, with 9 nucleotides matching TRBD1. Trimming took 8 bases from V and 4 from J; bases not matched to a gene: 18. The CDR3 runs to 17 residues. Germline V lookup: CDR1 MNHEY, CDR2 SMNVEV (reference sequence).

The chain is built from TRBV9 and TRBJ2-7; D unresolved. CDR3 length equals 15 residues. V gave up 0 bases and J gave up 0 bases, with 10 bases separating them. Per the germline V gene, CDR1 is SGDLS and CDR2 is YYNGEE. In nucleotides, the CDR3 is TGTGCCAGCAGCGTAGGCCTGGGCCTCTCCTACGAGCAGTACTTC. Protein: CASSVGLGLSYEQYF.

The chain carries TRBV13 and TRBJ2-7; 7 nucleotides match TRBD1. Germline V gene data show CDR1 as PRHDT and CDR2 as FYEKMQ (reference sequence). V lost 4 bases, J lost 0 bases, and 15 bases stayed unmatched. The CDR3 has 18 amino acids. CDR3 bases: TGTGCCAGCAGCTCGAGGGGGCCGCAGCCTAGAAGCTCCTACGAGCAGTACTTC. Translating gives CASSSRGPQPRSSYEQYF.

J is TRBJ1-5 and V is TRBV7-2, with D unclear. Between the trimmed V and J ends, which lost 3 bases and 0 bases, there was a span of 18 bases. Germline lookup yields CDR1 SGHTA and CDR2 FQGNSA. The CDR3 contains 18 residues. The CDR3: CASSLVIFESNSNQPQHF. DNA for the CDR3: TGTGCCAGCAGCTTGGTTATTTTCGAAAGCAATAGCAATCAGCCCCAGCATTTT. Full variable domain (rest looked up from reference TRBV7-2 and TRBJ1-5): GAGVSQSPSNKVTEKGKDVELRCDPISGHTALYWYRQSLGQGLEFLIYFQGNSAPDKSGLPSDRFSAERTGGSVSTLTIQRTQQEDSAVYLCASSLVIFESNSNQPQHFGDGTRLSIL.